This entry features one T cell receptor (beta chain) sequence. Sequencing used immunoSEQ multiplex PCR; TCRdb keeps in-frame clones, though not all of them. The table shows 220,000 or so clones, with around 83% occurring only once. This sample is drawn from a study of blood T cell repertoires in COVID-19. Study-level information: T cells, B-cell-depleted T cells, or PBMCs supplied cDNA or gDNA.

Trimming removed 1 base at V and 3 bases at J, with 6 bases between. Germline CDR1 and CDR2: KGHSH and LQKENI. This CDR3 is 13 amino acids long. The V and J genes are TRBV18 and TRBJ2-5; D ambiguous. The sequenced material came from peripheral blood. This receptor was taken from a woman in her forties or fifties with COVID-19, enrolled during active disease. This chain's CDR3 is CASSPLGEETQYF. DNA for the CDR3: TGTGCCAGCTCACCACTCGGAGAAGAGACCCAGTACTTC.